The 18 T cell receptor beta chains presented below share a single source sample, sequenced in a study of cytomegalovirus exposure and HLA in healthy donors. It was with 60 Vbeta and 13 Jbeta primers that the PCR ran. The table came from immunoSEQ multiplex PCR; TCRdb's copy has only in-frame clones and leaves some out. The sample has under 200,000 clones; 80% to 90% are singletons. The sample was PBMCs. The receptors come from a woman under 30 in good health and CMV-seronegative.

The J gene is TRBJ2-1, the V gene TRBV18; tentatively, D is TRBD1 (5 bases). The CDR3 totals 14 residues. Germline lookup yields CDR1 KGHSH and CDR2 LQKENI. V was pared by 3 bases and J by 7 bases, with 13 bases between. CDR3 in DNA: TGTGCCAGCTCACCTGACAGAGATACGAATGAGCAGTTCTTC. This encodes CASSPDRDTNEQFF.

The chain recombines TRBV10-3 with TRBJ1-1, with D possibly TRBD1 on 5 matching bases. This CDR3 region has 11 residues. Germline V CDR1 and CDR2: ENHRY, SYGVKD. The ends were cut back, 8 bases at V and 3 bases at J, with 7 bases in the middle. The CDR3 loop reads CAIQGDTEAFF. CDR3 nucleotide sequence: TGTGCCATCCAAGGGGACACTGAAGCTTTCTTT.

The V and J genes are TRBV19 and TRBJ1-1; D is ambiguous. Looked up from germline, CDR1 is LNHDA and CDR2 is SQIVND (reference sequence). The V end lost 4 bases, the J end lost 3 bases, and 9 bases lay between the germline ends. The CDR3 loop spans 13 amino acids. The CDR3 DNA sequence: TGTGCCAGTAGTACATCCCCGGACACTGAAGCTTTCTTT. Translation: CASSTSPDTEAFF.

CDR3 nucleotides: TGTGCCAGTAGTATACAGGGGGCTACCGGGGAGCTGTTTTTT. The encoded protein is CASSIQGATGELFF. The chain is built from TRBV19 and TRBJ2-2, with 8 bases that match TRBD1. The CDR3 spans 14 residues. Germline trimming cut 2 bases from V and 5 bases from J; bases unmatched to any gene: 1. Germline values: CDR1 LNHDA, CDR2 SQIVND (reference sequence).

A remark on this clone: The junction departs from the called germline gene at one end, perhaps through a read error. The V gene is TRBV6-5, the J gene TRBJ1-2; 7 positions agree with TRBD1. The CDR3 consists of 15 residues. Germline V gene sequence: CDR1 MNHEY, CDR2 SVGAGI. Here the CDR3 DNA reads TGTGCCAGCAGTCACTCGGGACAGACTAACTATGGCTACACCTTC. Translated: CASSHSGQTNYGYTF.

Comments on this clone: Other DNA sequences in this specimen translate into the identical CDR3. The rearrangement links TRBV19 to TRBJ2-7, with TRBD1 matching 8 bases. CDR1 is LNHDA, CDR2 SQIVND, per germline (reference sequence). There are 15 residues in the CDR3. V lost 1 base and J lost 0; bases outside the gene matches: 2. CDR3 nucleotide sequence: TGTGCCAGTAGTATAGGGCAGGGGGCCTCCTACGAGCAGTACTTC. The encoded protein is CASSIGQGASYEQYF.

The chain combines TRBV7-9 with TRBJ2-7; 9 bases agree with TRBD1. CDR3 length: 15 residues. The V segment lost 3 bases and the J segment 4 bases; nucleotides outside the gene matches: 7. Germline lookup yields CDR1 SEHNR and CDR2 FQNEAQ (reference sequence). The CDR3 sequence is CASSFPTGGTYEQYF. CDR3 DNA: TGTGCCAGCAGCTTCCCGACAGGGGGGACATACGAGCAGTACTTC.

As for this clone: The same CDR3 arises from other DNA sequences in this sample as well. The rearrangement uses TRBV11-2 and TRBJ2-7, with D uncertain. The germline V and J ends were trimmed by 1 base and 4 bases, with 8 bases remaining between them. Germline V CDR1 and CDR2: SGHAT, FQNNGV. The CDR3 runs to 13 residues. Written as DNA, the CDR3 is TGTGCCAGCAGCTTAGTGGCCTCGTACGAGCAGTACTTC. Translating it yields CASSLVASYEQYF.

The genes are TRBV28 and TRBJ2-1, with 8 bases that match TRBD1. V gave up 5 bases and J gave up 4 bases; unmatched junction bases: 7. The CDR3 has 15 residues. From germline, CDR1 is MDHEN and CDR2 SYDVKM. This CDR3 is CASSAGTGPYNEQFF. In DNA, the CDR3 is TGTGCCAGCAGTGCCGGGACAGGACCTTACAATGAGCAGTTCTTC.

This clone was recorded only once. The rearrangement uses TRBV29-1 and TRBJ2-5; D possibly corresponds to TRBD2 (7 bases). The J call may be wrong; the DNA end is better matched by TRBJ2-7. Germline CDR1 and CDR2: SQVTM and ANQGSEA. The CDR3 has 12 amino acids. The CDR3: CSVGGGRAEQYF. CDR3 DNA: TGCAGCGTTGGGGGGGGGCGGGCCGAGCAGTACTTC.

This sequence joins TRBV2 and TRBJ2-2; the match to TRBD2 covers 9 bases. Germline CDR1 reads SNHLY; CDR2 reads FYNNEI. The V segment lost 2 bases and the J segment 2 bases; nucleotides outside the gene matches: 3. The CDR3 sequence is 16 residues long. CDR3 loop: CASSEFLAGNTGELFF. DNA of the CDR3: TGTGCCAGCAGTGAATTTCTAGCGGGAAACACCGGGGAGCTGTTTTTT.

The chain links TRBV28 to TRBJ2-5; D gene ambiguous. CDR1 and CDR2 from the germline V gene are MDHEN and SYDVKM. V lost 8 bases to trimming and J lost 2 bases, with 6 bases between them. The CDR3 consists of 11 residues. The CDR3 here is CASPLQETQYF. The CDR3 region has the DNA TGTGCCAGCCCTTTACAAGAGACCCAGTACTTC.

This chain connects TRBV5-4 to TRBJ2-1; D perhaps matches TRBD2 (7 bases). This CDR3 region has 14 residues. Per germline, CDR1 SGHNT and CDR2 YYREEE (reference sequence). V was trimmed by 2 bases and J by 6 bases, leaving 12 bases between them. In DNA form, the CDR3 reads TGTGCCAGCAGCTTCGGCGGGGGCTTCAATGAGCAGTTCTTC. This translates into CASSFGGGFNEQFF.

This clone appeared a single time. The V gene is TRBV19, the J gene TRBJ1-2; a possible D gene is TRBD1 (5 bases). Between the trimmed V and J ends, which lost 3 bases and 8 bases, there was a span of 16 bases. The CDR3 covers 14 residues. Germline values: CDR1 LNHDA, CDR2 SQIVND (reference sequence). CDR3 sequence reads: CASSMTEYVAGYTF. CDR3 DNA: TGTGCCAGTAGTATGACAGAATATGTGGCGGGCTACACCTTC.

In this sample, this clone turned up once. The J gene is TRBJ1-4, the V gene TRBV11-2; tentatively, D is TRBD1 (5 bases). The germline V gene has CDR1 SGHAT and CDR2 FQNNGV. V lost 4 bases and J lost 7, with 19 bases in between. The CDR3 extends over 16 amino acids. CDR3 loop: CASSSGWEAVLEKLFF. The CDR3 nucleotides read TGTGCCAGCAGCTCAGGGTGGGAGGCAGTACTTGAAAAACTGTTTTTT.

V and J are TRBV11-2 and TRBJ2-5, with TRBD2 as a possible D gene (6 bases). V was pared by 11 bases and J by 2 bases, with 15 bases between. CDR1 and CDR2 (germline): SGHAT, FQNNGV. The CDR3 has 13 amino acids. The DNA of the CDR3 is TGTGCCGGGCAAAGGGACTTTCAAGAGACCCAGTACTTC. Translated: CAGQRDFQETQYF. The whole variable domain, filled in from reference TRBV11-2 and TRBJ2-5, reads EAGVAQSPRYKIIEKRQSVAFWCNPISGHATLYWYQQILGQGPKLLIQFQNNGVVDDSQLPKDRFSAERLKGVDSTLKIQPAKLEDSAVYLCAGQRDFQETQYFGPGTRLLVL.

The rearrangement links TRBV5-1 to TRBJ1-1; 7 nucleotides line up with TRBD1. Germline CDR1 reads SGHRS; CDR2 reads YFSETQ. V was pared by 0 bases and J by 6 bases, with 5 bases of the junction left unmatched. This CDR3 has 14 amino acids. The DNA for the CDR3 is TGCGCCAGCAGCTTGGGACAGGGTCGCGCTGAAGCTTTCTTT. Encoded protein: CASSLGQGRAEAFF. Full variable domain (missing parts from reference TRBV5-1 and TRBJ1-1): KAGVTQTPRYLIKTRGQQVTLSCSPISGHRSVSWYQQTPGQGLQFLFEYFSETQRNKGNFPGRFSGRQFSNSRSEMNVSTLELGDSALYLCASSLGQGRAEAFFGQGTRLTVV.

The J gene is TRBJ2-6, the V gene TRBV6-1, with D uncertain. Germline CDR1 reads MNHNS; CDR2 reads SASEGT. Deletions cut 5 bases from V and 0 bases from J, with 8 bases between. There are 15 residues in the CDR3. CDR3 DNA sequence: TGTGCCAGCAGTCCGTCGGGCTCTGGGGCCAACGTCCTGACTTTC. Residues: CASSPSGSGANVLTF.